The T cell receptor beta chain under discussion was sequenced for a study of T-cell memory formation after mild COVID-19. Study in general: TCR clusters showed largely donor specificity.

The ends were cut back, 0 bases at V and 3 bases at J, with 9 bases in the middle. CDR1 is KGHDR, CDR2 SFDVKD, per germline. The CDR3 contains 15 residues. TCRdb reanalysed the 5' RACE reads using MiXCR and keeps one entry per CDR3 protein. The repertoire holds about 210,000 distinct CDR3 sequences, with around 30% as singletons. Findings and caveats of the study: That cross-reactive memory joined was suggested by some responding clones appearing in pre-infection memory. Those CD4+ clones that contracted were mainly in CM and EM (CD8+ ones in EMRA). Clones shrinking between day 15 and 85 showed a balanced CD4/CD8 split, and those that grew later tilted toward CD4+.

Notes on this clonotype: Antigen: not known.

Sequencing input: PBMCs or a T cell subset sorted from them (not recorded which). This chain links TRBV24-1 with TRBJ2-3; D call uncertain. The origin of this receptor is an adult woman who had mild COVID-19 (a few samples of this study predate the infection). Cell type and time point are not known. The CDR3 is CATSDLRQKTDTQYF. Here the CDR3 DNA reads TGTGCCACCAGTGATTTGCGGCAGAAGACAGATACGCAGTATTTT.